Below are 4 T cell receptor beta chains sequenced from a single sample in a study of blood T cells in healthy people across ages. The authors ran a second PCR of 7 to 11 cycles using a sample-barcoded 5' primer and a J-beta primer mix. One entry per CDR3 protein, called by TCRdb with MiXCR from the 5' RACE reads. Found here are 600,000 to 850,000 distinct CDR3 sequences, roughly 43% of them singletons; the top ten hold 20% to 25%. The material sequenced was blood. These receptors originate from a woman aged 60-75 years in good health.

The chain recombines TRBV6-6 with TRBJ2-5, with D perhaps given as TRBD1 or TRBD2 (7 bases each). The CDR3 runs 12 residues. V was trimmed by 11 bases and J by 4 bases, leaving 14 bases between them. CDR1 and CDR2 (germline): MNHNY, SVGAGI (reference sequence). The CDR3 nucleotides are TGTGCCGCCAGGGGGGGGGCAGAGACCCAGTACTTC. Protein: CAARGGAETQYF.

The chain joins TRBV3-1 to TRBJ2-7; 9 bases align to TRBD2. In germline, CDR1 is LGHDT, CDR2 YNNKEL (reference sequence). The CDR3 sequence is 16 residues long. Trimming took 0 bases from V and 7 from J; bases not matched to a gene: 10. In nucleotides, the CDR3 is TGTGCCAGCAGCCAAGATCCCACGACTAGCGGAGGAGAGCAGTACTTC. Translating it yields CASSQDPTTSGGEQYF.

This chain joins TRBV12-3 or TRBV12-4 and TRBJ2-1; 11 bases map to TRBD1. V gave up 6 bases and J gave up 4 bases; unmatched junction bases: 5. The CDR3 consists of 15 residues. The CDR3 coding sequence is TGTGCCAGCAGGGAGGGACAGGGGGTTTACAATGAGCAGTTCTTC. The encoded protein is CASREGQGVYNEQFF.

The chain uses TRBV10-3 and TRBJ2-1, with a weak D call TRBD1 (5 bases). The CDR3 extends over 14 amino acids. CDR1 and CDR2 from the germline V gene are ENHRY and SYGVKD. Trimming took off 0 bases at V and 7 bases at J, with 10 bases between the two ends. CDR3 protein: CAISESKGKNEQFF. In DNA form, the CDR3 reads TGTGCCATCAGTGAGTCGAAGGGGAAGAATGAGCAGTTCTTC.